These 24 T cell receptor beta chains were sequenced from one sample in a study of shared clonotypes between healthy human individuals. CD45RO-negative, CCR7-selected cells formed the naive CD8 fraction, which excluded terminally differentiated effector memory CD45RA+ cells. The method was immunoSEQ multiplex PCR; TCRdb's version includes in-frame clones alone and lacks a portion of them. The sample includes around 700,000 clones, about 90% of them seen just once. The sequencing input was naive CD8+ T cells sorted from blood. The receptors here all came from a man aged 30 to 45 in good health.

Turning to this clone: This sample includes further DNA sequences coding for the same CDR3. The V call is TRBV7-6, the J call TRBJ2-3; D gene unclear. Germline CDR1 SGHVS, CDR2 FNYEAQ. V shed 1 base and J shed 2 bases, with 7 bases lying between them. This CDR3 region has 14 residues. In nucleotides, the CDR3 is TGTGCCAGCAGCTTAGTGGGCGACACAGATACGCAGTATTTT. It codes for CASSLVGDTDTQYF. The complete variable domain, with remaining parts taken from reference TRBV7-6 and TRBJ2-3, reads GAGVSQSPRYKVTKRGQDVALRCDPISGHVSLYWYRQALGQGPEFLTYFNYEAQQDKSGLPNDRFSAERPEGSISTLTIQRTEQRDSAMYRCASSLVGDTDTQYFGPGTRLTVL.

The rearrangement uses TRBV4-1 and TRBJ2-3; the match to TRBD1 covers 11 bases. V lost 4 bases, J lost 2 bases, and 8 bases stayed unmatched. The CDR3 covers 17 residues. Looked up from germline, CDR1 is MGHRA and CDR2 is YSYEKL. CDR3 sequence reads: CASSRKGDRGITDTQYF. CDR3 in DNA: TGCGCCAGCAGCCGCAAGGGGGACAGGGGGATCACAGATACGCAGTATTTT.

This sequence joins TRBV28 and TRBJ2-5; 10 positions agree with TRBD1. Germline V gene data show CDR1 as MDHEN and CDR2 as SYDVKM. This CDR3 region has 15 residues. V lost 3 bases and J lost 9; bases outside the gene matches: 10. CDR3 bases: TGTGCCAGCAGTTTCCGGGGACAGGGGATGGGAGCCCAGTACTTC. It codes for CASSFRGQGMGAQYF.

This clone was observed a single time. The CDR3 nucleotides are TGTGCCAGCAGCCCCAAGCCGGGGGAGCTGTTTTTT. It is translated as CASSPKPGELFF. The V call is TRBV7-8, the J call TRBJ2-2; D is unclear. The V end was cut by 5 bases, the J end by 8 bases, with 9 bases between. Per germline, CDR1 SGHVS and CDR2 FQNEAQ. The CDR3 covers 12 residues.

The chain is built from TRBV5-1 and TRBJ2-3; TRBD1 agrees at 9 bases. Looked up from germline, CDR1 is SGHRS and CDR2 is YFSETQ. J was trimmed by 2 bases and V by 0 bases; bases with no gene match: 10. This CDR3 contains 18 residues. Here the CDR3 DNA reads TGCGCCAGCAGCTTGGGGACAGGGGAGGGGGCCACCACAGATACGCAGTATTTT. It is translated as CASSLGTGEGATTDTQYF.

The V call is TRBV7-9, the J call TRBJ2-7; D is uncertain. Germline CDR1 is SEHNR and CDR2 is FQNEAQ (reference sequence). Trimming left V 0 bases short and J 1 base short, with 10 bases between. The CDR3 runs 15 residues. CDR3 sequence: CASSLATGQSYEQYF. CDR3 DNA sequence: TGTGCCAGCAGCTTAGCGACGGGCCAGTCCTACGAGCAGTACTTC.

This rearrangement joins TRBV19 to TRBJ2-2; D ambiguous. Trimming shortened V by 5 bases and J by 5 bases, and 15 bases separated the two germline ends. Germline lookup yields CDR1 LNHDA and CDR2 SQIVND (reference sequence). There are 15 residues in the CDR3. CDR3 coding DNA: TGTGCCAGTAGTTCCATGGGGATGTGGACCGGGGAGCTGTTTTTT. Translated, it gives CASSSMGMWTGELFF.

The chain is built from TRBV7-6 and TRBJ2-7; 7 nucleotides line up with TRBD1. The length of the CDR3 is 13 residues. In germline, CDR1 is SGHVS, CDR2 FNYEAQ. After removal of 1 base from V and 4 bases from J, the junction contained 1 base not matched to a gene. CDR3 loop: CASSLGDSYEQYF. CDR3 bases: TGTGCCAGCAGCTTAGGGGACAGTTACGAGCAGTACTTC.

This clone was found a few times. This chain joins TRBV4-1 and TRBJ2-1; the D call may be TRBD1 or TRBD2 (5 bases each). With 0 bases removed from V and 3 bases from J, the gap between germline ends came to 18 bases. The CDR3 runs to 18 residues. Germline V gene lookup returns CDR1 MGHRA and CDR2 YSYEKL. The CDR3 DNA sequence: TGCGCCAGCAGCCAAGATCTTTCAGGGAGCGGCGGCTACAATGAGCAGTTCTTC. The encoded protein is CASSQDLSGSGGYNEQFF.

The chain is built from TRBV5-1 and TRBJ1-1; a weak D match, TRBD1 (5 bases). The CDR3 has 15 amino acids. Germline lookup yields CDR1 SGHRS and CDR2 YFSETQ. Trimming removed 1 base at V and 0 bases at J, with 10 bases between. CDR3 region: CASSLYGGMNTEAFF. The CDR3 bases are TGCGCCAGCAGCTTGTATGGGGGGATGAACACTGAAGCTTTCTTT.

J is TRBJ2-1 and V is TRBV10-1; D ambiguous. The germline V gene has CDR1 WNHNN and CDR2 SYGVQD (reference sequence). The germline V and J ends were trimmed by 3 bases and 0 bases, with 9 bases remaining between them. This CDR3 spans 15 amino acids. The CDR3 reads CASSDLGSSYNEQFF. The CDR3 region has the DNA TGCGCCAGCAGTGATCTCGGAAGCTCCTACAATGAGCAGTTCTTC.

V and J are TRBV5-1 and TRBJ2-1, with TRBD2 identical over 7 bases. The CDR3 sequence is 17 residues long. The V segment lost 2 bases and the J segment 4 bases; nucleotides outside the gene matches: 12. The germline gives CDR1 SGHRS, CDR2 YFSETQ. CDR3 protein: CASSLWETGGTYNEQFF. DNA of the CDR3: TGCGCCAGCAGCTTATGGGAGACGGGGGGTACGTACAATGAGCAGTTCTTC.

V usage is TRBV9 and J usage is TRBJ2-3, with TRBD2 matching 7 bases. V lost 4 bases and J lost 4; bases outside the gene matches: 12. Germline-derived CDR1 and CDR2 are SGDLS and YYNGEE. The CDR3 has 16 residues. Written as DNA, the CDR3 is TGTGCCAGCAGCCCTAAGACGGGAGGTAGTTCAGATACGCAGTATTTT. Its translation: CASSPKTGGSSDTQYF.

CDR3: CAISVGTTSSYNEQFF. The CDR3 DNA is TGTGCCATCAGTGTGGGGACCACCAGCTCCTACAATGAGCAGTTCTTC. The genes are TRBV10-3 and TRBJ2-1; D is tentatively TRBD1 or TRBD2 (5 bases each). The CDR3 length is 16 residues. V lost 4 bases to trimming and J lost 0 bases, with 13 bases between them. Per germline, CDR1 ENHRY and CDR2 SYGVKD.

As regards this clone: Other DNA sequences from this sample encode an identical CDR3 as well. CDR3: CASSLGLAGVNEQFF. CDR3 nucleotides: TGTGCCAGCAGTTTGGGACTAGCGGGAGTAAATGAGCAGTTCTTC. V is TRBV27 and J is TRBJ2-1, with TRBD2 matching over 14 bases. Germline CDR1 MNHEY, CDR2 SMNVEV (reference sequence). V shed 3 bases, J shed 7 bases, and the junction held 2 bases outside the gene matches. This CDR3 comprises 15 residues.

The sample holds a few counts of this clone. The CDR3 sequence is CASSLLSFGQPQHF. CDR3 coding DNA: TGTGCCAGCAGTTTATTGAGTTTTGGCCAGCCCCAGCATTTT. The V call is TRBV28, the J call TRBJ1-5; D is undetermined. CDR1 and CDR2 from the germline V gene are MDHEN and SYDVKM. This CDR3 is 14 amino acids long. V lost 1 base, J lost 7 bases, and 11 bases lay in between.

V and J are TRBV6-1 and TRBJ2-5, with D possibly TRBD1 on 5 matching bases. This CDR3 region has 14 residues. Germline CDR1 is MNHNS and CDR2 is SASEGT. Trimming removed 5 bases at V and 4 bases at J, with 14 bases between. CDR3 bases: TGTGCCAGCAGTAGGGTAGGGGTGCGAGAGACCCAGTACTTC. The encoded protein is CASSRVGVRETQYF.

The V and J genes are TRBV6-6 and TRBJ2-3; the D gene is possibly TRBD1 (6 bases). The CDR3 is made up of 15 amino acids. CDR1 is MNHNY and CDR2 is SVGAGI in the germline V gene (reference sequence). Deletions cut 0 bases from V and 1 base from J, with 8 bases between. This CDR3 reads CASSYSPGGTDTQYF. Here the CDR3 DNA reads TGTGCCAGCAGTTACTCTCCAGGGGGCACAGATACGCAGTATTTT.

This rearrangement joins TRBV29-1 to TRBJ2-7; D is ambiguous. Trimming shortened V by 3 bases and J by 0 bases, and 12 bases separated the two germline ends. Germline assignment: CDR1 SQVTM and CDR2 ANQGSEA. The CDR3 covers 14 residues. As DNA, the CDR3 is TGCAGCGTTGAGGATAGGATAGGCTCCTACGAGCAGTACTTC. Its translation: CSVEDRIGSYEQYF.

The J gene is TRBJ2-7, the V gene TRBV23-1; a possible D gene is TRBD1 (5 bases). TRBV23-1 is labeled an ORF, and its function is uncertain. The V end was cut by 2 bases, the J end by 7 bases, with 6 bases between. There are 11 residues in the CDR3. CDR3 bases: TGCGCCAGCAGTCAAGACAGAGAGCAGTACTTC. Its translation is CASSQDREQYF.

V gene TRBV15 combines with J gene TRBJ1-1; D might be TRBD1 (5 bases). V was shortened by 5 bases and J by 5 bases, with 15 bases between the two germline ends. Germline V gene data show CDR1 as LNHNV and CDR2 as YYDKDF (reference sequence). This CDR3 is 14 amino acids long. CDR3 in amino acids: CATSPGGTGTEAFF. The CDR3 region has the DNA TGTGCCACCAGCCCGGGTGGGACCGGGACTGAAGCTTTCTTT.

This clone was seen only once. The V gene is TRBV9, the J gene TRBJ2-1; D may be TRBD1 or TRBD2 (5 bases each). The CDR3 sequence is 15 residues long. The V gene lost 2 bases and the J gene lost 10 bases, with 19 bases spanning the gap. Germline V gene data show CDR1 as SGDLS and CDR2 as YYNGEE. CDR3 sequence (DNA): TGTGCCAGCAGCGTCGACTGGGGGAATGGTAGAGAGCAGTTCTTC. Its translation: CASSVDWGNGREQFF.

The rearrangement links TRBV27 to TRBJ2-2, with D unresolved. Germline CDR1 is MNHEY and CDR2 is SMNVEV (reference sequence). The CDR3 covers 16 residues. Trimming stripped 4 bases from V and 5 bases from J, with 17 bases between. The CDR3 sequence: CASSSGLGMYTGELFF. Here the CDR3 DNA reads TGTGCCAGCAGTTCAGGCTTGGGGATGTATACCGGGGAGCTGTTTTTT.

This chain connects TRBV28 to TRBJ1-5, with D perhaps TRBD1 (5 bases). CDR3 length equals 16 residues. The V gene lost 6 bases and the J gene lost 0 bases, with 15 bases spanning the gap. CDR1 and CDR2 from the germline V gene are MDHEN and SYDVKM. The CDR3 sequence: CASSSQGGHSNQPQHF. The CDR3 nucleotides are TGTGCCAGCAGCTCCCAGGGTGGGCATAGCAATCAGCCCCAGCATTTT. The complete variable domain, with remaining parts taken from reference TRBV28 and TRBJ1-5, reads DVKVTQSSRYLVKRTGEKVFLECVQDMDHENMFWYRQDPGLGLRLIYFSYDVKMKEKGDIPEGYSVSREKKERFSLILESASTNQTSMYLCASSSQGGHSNQPQHFGDGTRLSIL.